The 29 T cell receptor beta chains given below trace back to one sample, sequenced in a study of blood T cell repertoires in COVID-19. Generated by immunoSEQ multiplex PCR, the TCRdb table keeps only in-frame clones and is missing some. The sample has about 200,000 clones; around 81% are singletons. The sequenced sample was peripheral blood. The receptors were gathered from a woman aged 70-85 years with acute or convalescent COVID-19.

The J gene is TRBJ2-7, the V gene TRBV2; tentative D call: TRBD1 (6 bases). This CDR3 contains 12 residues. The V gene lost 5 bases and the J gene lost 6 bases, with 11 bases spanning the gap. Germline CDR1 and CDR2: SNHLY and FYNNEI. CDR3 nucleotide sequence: TGTGCCAGCAGTCGAACAGGGAGCGAGCAGTACTTC. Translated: CASSRTGSEQYF.

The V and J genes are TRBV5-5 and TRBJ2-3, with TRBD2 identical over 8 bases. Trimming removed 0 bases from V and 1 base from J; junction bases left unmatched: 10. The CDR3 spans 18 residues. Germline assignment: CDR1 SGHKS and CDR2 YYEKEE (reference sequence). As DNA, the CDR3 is TGTGCCAGCAGCTTGGTAGGACTAGCTGGGTCGGGCACAGATACGCAGTATTTT. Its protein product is CASSLVGLAGSGTDTQYF. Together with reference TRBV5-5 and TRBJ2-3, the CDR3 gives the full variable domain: DAGVTQSPTHLIKTRGQQVTLRCSPISGHKSVSWYQQVLGQGPQFIFQYYEKEERGRGNFPDRFSARQFPNYSSELNVNALLLGDSALYLCASSLVGLAGSGTDTQYFGPGTRLTVL.

The chain's CDR3 is CASSIEWGRGQFF. CDR3 coding DNA: TGTGCCAGTAGTATCGAATGGGGGAGGGGGCAGTTCTTC. V gene TRBV19 combines with J gene TRBJ2-1; 7 nucleotides align to TRBD2. Per the germline V gene, CDR1 is LNHDA and CDR2 is SQIVND (reference sequence). The CDR3 runs to 13 residues. V gave up 3 bases and J gave up 12 bases; unmatched junction bases: 8.

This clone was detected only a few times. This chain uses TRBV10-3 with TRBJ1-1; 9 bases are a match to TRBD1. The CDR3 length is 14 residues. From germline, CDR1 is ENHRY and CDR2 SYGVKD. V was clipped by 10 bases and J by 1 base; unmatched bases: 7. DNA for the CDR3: TGTGCCACGAGCCCGGGACAGGGGAACACTGAAGCTTTCTTT. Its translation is CATSPGQGNTEAFF.

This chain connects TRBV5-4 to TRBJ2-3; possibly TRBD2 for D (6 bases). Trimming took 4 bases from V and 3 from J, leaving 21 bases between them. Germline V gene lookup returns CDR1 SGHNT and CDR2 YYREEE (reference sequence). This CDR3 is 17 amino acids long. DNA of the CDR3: TGTGCCAGCAGCACCGTCTATGCCGCGGGACCGACAGATACGCAGTATTTT. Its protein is CASSTVYAAGPTDTQYF. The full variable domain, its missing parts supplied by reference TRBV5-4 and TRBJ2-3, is ETGVTQSPTHLIKTRGQQVTLRCSSQSGHNTVSWYQQALGQGPQFIFQYYREEENGRGNFPPRFSGLQFPNYSSELNVNALELDDSALYLCASSTVYAAGPTDTQYFGPGTRLTVL.

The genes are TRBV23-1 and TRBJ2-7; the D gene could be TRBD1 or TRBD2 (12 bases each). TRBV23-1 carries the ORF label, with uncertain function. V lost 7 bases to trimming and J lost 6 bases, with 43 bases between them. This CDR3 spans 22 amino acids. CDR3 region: CASTSQWDRGPKRLAGVCEQYF. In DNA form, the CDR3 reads TGCGCCAGCACCAGTCAGTGGGACAGGGGGCCGAAGAGACTAGCGGGAGTGTGCGAGCAGTACTTC.

In DNA form, the CDR3 reads TGCGCCAGCAGTGGTCAGGGGTCTGGAAACACCATATATTTT. It encodes CASSGQGSGNTIYF. This rearrangement joins TRBV5-1 to TRBJ1-3, with D possibly TRBD1 on 6 matching bases. The germline V gene has CDR1 SGHRS and CDR2 YFSETQ. The CDR3 consists of 14 residues. The germline V and J ends were trimmed by 5 bases and 1 base, with 10 bases remaining between them. The full variable domain, completed using reference TRBV5-1 and TRBJ1-3, is KAGVTQTPRYLIKTRGQQVTLSCSPISGHRSVSWYQQTPGQGLQFLFEYFSETQRNKGNFPGRFSGRQFSNSRSEMNVSTLELGDSALYLCASSGQGSGNTIYFGEGSWLTVV.

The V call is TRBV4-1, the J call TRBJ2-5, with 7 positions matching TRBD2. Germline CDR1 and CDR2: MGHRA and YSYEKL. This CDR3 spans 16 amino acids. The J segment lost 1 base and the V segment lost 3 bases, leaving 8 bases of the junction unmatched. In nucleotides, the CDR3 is TGCGCCAGCAGCCAGGGGACTAAGTCCCGCCAAGAGACCCAGTACTTC. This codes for CASSQGTKSRQETQYF.

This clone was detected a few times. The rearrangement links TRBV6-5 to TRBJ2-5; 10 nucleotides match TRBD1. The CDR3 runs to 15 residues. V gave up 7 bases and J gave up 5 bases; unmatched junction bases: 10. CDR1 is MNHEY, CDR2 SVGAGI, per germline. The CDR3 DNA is TGTGCCAGCATTAATCCGGGACAGGGGATGGAGACCCAGTACTTC. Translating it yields CASINPGQGMETQYF.

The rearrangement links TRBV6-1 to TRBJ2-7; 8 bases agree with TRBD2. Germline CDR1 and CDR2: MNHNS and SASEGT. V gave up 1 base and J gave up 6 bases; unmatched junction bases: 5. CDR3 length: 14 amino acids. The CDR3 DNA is TGTGCCAGCAGTGAAGGGCAGGCGGGGGGCGAGCAGTACTTC. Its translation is CASSEGQAGGEQYF.

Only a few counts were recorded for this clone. The CDR3 loop reads CASTSGAGDPFYQPQHF. The CDR3 DNA is TGTGCCAGCACCTCCGGGGCAGGGGACCCTTTTTATCAGCCCCAGCATTTT. The V and J genes are TRBV28 and TRBJ1-5; D may be TRBD1 (6 bases). CDR3 length equals 17 residues. With 7 bases removed from V and 5 bases from J, the gap between germline ends came to 24 bases. Germline V gives CDR1 MDHEN, CDR2 SYDVKM.

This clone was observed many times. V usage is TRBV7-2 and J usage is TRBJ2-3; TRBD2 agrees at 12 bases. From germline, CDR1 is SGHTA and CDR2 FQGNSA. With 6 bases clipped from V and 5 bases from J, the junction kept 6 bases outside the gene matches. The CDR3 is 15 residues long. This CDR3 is CASSRLAGALDTQYF. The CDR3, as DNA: TGTGCCAGCAGTCGACTAGCGGGAGCCTTAGATACGCAGTATTTT. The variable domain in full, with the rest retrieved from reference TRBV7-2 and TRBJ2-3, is GAGVSQSPSNKVTEKGKDVELRCDPISGHTALYWYRQSLGQGLEFLIYFQGNSAPDKSGLPSDRFSAERTGGSVSTLTIQRTQQEDSAVYLCASSRLAGALDTQYFGPGTRLTVL.

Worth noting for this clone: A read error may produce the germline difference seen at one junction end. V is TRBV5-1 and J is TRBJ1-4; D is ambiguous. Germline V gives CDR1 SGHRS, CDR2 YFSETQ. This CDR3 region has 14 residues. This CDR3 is CTSSHAERNEKLFF. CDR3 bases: TGCACCAGCAGCCACGCAGAACGTAATGAAAAACTGTTTTTT. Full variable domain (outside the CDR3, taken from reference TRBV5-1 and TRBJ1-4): KAGVTQTPRYLIKTRGQQVTLSCSPISGHRSVSWYQQTPGQGLQFLFEYFSETQRNKGNFPGRFSGRQFSNSRSEMNVSTLELGDSALYLCTSSHAERNEKLFFGSGTQLSVL.

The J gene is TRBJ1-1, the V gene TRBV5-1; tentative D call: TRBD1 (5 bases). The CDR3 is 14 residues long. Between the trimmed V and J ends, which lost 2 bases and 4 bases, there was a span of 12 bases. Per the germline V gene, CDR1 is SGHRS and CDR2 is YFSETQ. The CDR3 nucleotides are TGCGCCAGCAGCTTAGTCCAGGGAACCACTGAAGCTTTCTTT. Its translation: CASSLVQGTTEAFF.

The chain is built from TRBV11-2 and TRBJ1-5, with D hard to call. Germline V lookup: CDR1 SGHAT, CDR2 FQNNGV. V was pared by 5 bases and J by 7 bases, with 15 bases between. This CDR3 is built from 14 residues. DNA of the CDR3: TGTGCCAGCAGCGAAAACAATTTGGCCCAGCCCCAGCATTTT. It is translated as CASSENNLAQPQHF.

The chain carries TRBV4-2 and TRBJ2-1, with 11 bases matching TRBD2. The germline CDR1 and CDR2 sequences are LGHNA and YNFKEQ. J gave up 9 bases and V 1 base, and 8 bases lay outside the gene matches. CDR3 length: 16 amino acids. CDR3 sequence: CASSQGGSGRASEQFF. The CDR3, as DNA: TGTGCCAGCAGCCAAGGTGGTAGCGGGAGGGCAAGTGAGCAGTTCTTC.

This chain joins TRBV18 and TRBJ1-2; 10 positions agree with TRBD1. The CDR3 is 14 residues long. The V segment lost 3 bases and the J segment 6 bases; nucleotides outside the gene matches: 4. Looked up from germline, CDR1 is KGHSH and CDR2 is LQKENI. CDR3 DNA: TGTGCCAGCTCACCGACAGGGGGCAAGGATGGCTACACCTTC. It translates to CASSPTGGKDGYTF.

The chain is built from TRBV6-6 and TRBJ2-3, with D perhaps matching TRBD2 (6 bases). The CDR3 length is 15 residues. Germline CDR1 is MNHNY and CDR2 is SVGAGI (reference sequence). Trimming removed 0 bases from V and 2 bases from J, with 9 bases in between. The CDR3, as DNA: TGTGCCAGCAGTTACTCTAGCGGCTACACAGATACGCAGTATTTT. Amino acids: CASSYSSGYTDTQYF.

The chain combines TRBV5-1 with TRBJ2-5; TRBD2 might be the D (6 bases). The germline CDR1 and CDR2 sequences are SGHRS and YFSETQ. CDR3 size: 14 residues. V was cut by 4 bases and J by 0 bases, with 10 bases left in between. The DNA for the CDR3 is TGCGCCAGCAGCCCCGGACTAAACCAAGAGACCCAGTACTTC. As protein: CASSPGLNQETQYF. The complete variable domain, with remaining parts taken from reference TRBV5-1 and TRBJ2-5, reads KAGVTQTPRYLIKTRGQQVTLSCSPISGHRSVSWYQQTPGQGLQFLFEYFSETQRNKGNFPGRFSGRQFSNSRSEMNVSTLELGDSALYLCASSPGLNQETQYFGPGTRLLVL.

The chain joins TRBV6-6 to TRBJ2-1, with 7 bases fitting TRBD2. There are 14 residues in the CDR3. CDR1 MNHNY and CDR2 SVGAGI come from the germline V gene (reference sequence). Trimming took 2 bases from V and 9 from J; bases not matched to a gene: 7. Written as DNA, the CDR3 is TGTGCCAGCAGTTACACCACCGGGGGGACTGAGCAGTTCTTC. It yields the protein CASSYTTGGTEQFF.

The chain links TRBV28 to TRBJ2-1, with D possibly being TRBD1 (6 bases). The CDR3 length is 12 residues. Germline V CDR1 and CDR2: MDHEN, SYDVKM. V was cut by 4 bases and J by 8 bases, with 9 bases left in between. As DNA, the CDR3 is TGTGCCAGCAGTTCCCAGGGGCATGAGCAGTTCTTC. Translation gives CASSSQGHEQFF.

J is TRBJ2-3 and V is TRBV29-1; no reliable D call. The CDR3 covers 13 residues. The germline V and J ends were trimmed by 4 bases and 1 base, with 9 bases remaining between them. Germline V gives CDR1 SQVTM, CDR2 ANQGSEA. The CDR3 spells CSVAPLGTDTQYF. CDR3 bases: TGCAGCGTTGCTCCACTTGGCACAGATACGCAGTATTTT.

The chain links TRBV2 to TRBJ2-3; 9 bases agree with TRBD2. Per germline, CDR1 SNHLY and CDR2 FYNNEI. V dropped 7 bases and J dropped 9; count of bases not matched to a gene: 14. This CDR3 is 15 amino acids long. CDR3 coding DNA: TGTGCCAGCACCGAAGCGGCAGCGGGAGGCGGCACGCAGTATTTT. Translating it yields CASTEAAAGGGTQYF. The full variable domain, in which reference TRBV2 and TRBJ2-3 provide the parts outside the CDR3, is EPEVTQTPSHQVTQMGQEVILRCVPISNHLYFYWYRQILGQKVEFLVSFYNNEISEKSEIFDDQFSVERPDGSNFTLKIRSTKLEDSAMYFCASTEAAAGGGTQYFGPGTRLTVL.

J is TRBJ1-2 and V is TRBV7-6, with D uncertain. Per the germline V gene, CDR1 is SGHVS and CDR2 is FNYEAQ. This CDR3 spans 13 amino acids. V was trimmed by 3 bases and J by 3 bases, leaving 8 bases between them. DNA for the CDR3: TGTGCCAGCAGCTTCCAGCGCGACTATGGCTACACCTTC. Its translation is CASSFQRDYGYTF.

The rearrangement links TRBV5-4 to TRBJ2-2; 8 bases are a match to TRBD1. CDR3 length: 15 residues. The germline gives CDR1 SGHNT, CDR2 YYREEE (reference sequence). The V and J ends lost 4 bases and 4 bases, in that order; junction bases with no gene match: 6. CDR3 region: CASSPTGDGTGELFF. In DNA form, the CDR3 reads TGTGCCAGCAGCCCGACAGGGGATGGCACCGGGGAGCTGTTTTTT. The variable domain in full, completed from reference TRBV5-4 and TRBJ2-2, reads ETGVTQSPTHLIKTRGQQVTLRCSSQSGHNTVSWYQQALGQGPQFIFQYYREEENGRGNFPPRFSGLQFPNYSSELNVNALELDDSALYLCASSPTGDGTGELFFGEGSRLTVL.

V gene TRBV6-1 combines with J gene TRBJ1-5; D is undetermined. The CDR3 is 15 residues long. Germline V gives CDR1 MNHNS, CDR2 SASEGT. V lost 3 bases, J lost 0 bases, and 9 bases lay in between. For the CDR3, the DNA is TGTGCCAGCAGTGAGCTTGGCGGTAGCAATCAGCCCCAGCATTTT. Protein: CASSELGGSNQPQHF.

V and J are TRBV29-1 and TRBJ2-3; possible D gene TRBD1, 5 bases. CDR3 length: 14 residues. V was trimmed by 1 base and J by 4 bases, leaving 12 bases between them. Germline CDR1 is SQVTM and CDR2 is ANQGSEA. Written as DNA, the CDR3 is TGCAGCGTTGAAGGACAGTTCATACCAGATACGCAGTATTTT. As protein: CSVEGQFIPDTQYF.

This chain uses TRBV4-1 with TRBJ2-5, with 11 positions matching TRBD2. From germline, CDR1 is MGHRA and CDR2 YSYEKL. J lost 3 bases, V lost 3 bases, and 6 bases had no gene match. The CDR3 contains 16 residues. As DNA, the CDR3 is TGCGCCAGCAGCCACGGTATAGCGGGAGGGAAAGAGACCCAGTACTTC. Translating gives CASSHGIAGGKETQYF.

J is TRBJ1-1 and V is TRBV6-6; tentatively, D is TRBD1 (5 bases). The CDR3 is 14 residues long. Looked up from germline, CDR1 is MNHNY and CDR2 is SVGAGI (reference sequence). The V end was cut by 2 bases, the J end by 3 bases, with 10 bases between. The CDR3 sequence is CASSYAGDYTEAFF. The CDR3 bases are TGTGCCAGCAGTTACGCCGGGGACTACACTGAAGCTTTCTTT.